This T cell receptor (beta chain) was identified during a study of memory CD4+ T cells and cytomegalovirus serostatus. Study-wide background: Donors were healthy Belgian adults, fewer than ten CMV seropositive and 20 to 25 seronegative. Whole-study results and caveats: Suggested: most of the CMV-linked TCR signature lies in CD4+ memory cells. Of approximately 160 reported CMV TCRbeta sequences, under 80 were found in memory CD4+ repertoires.

The CDR3 loop spans 14 amino acids. Germline V gene sequence: CDR1 MDHEN, CDR2 SYDVKM. Trimming cost V 3 bases and J 5 bases; bases outside gene matches: 4. Single viable CD3+CD4+CD8-CD45RO+ cells were sorted as the memory CD4+ T cells. After thawing, CD4+ T cells were positively selected. A note on this clone: What it binds is unknown.

The repertoire was sequenced with immunoSEQ multiplex PCR; TCRdb's copy has only in-frame clones and lacks some. The sample lists tens of thousands of clones; 79% were seen once. Input material: memory CD4+ T cells from blood. The chain combines TRBV28 with TRBJ2-5, with 9 bases lining up with TRBD2. This receptor was obtained from an adult in good health and CMV-seronegative. This CDR3 reads CASSFLAGSETQYF. The CDR3 nucleotides are TGTGCCAGCAGTTTCCTAGCGGGGTCGGAGACCCAGTACTTC.